The 2 T cell receptor beta chains below come from one sample, sequenced in a study of beta chain features in type 1 diabetes. The study reverse transcribed the entire isolated RNA, so it sequenced expressed TCRB transcripts. TCRdb's copy holds only in-frame clones and misses some; the assay was immunoSEQ multiplex PCR. The table lists 250,000 or so clones, roughly two thirds of them singletons. The material sequenced was naive CD4+ T cells from blood. The receptors were gathered from a man aged 30 to 39 in good health.

The chain couples TRBV30 to TRBJ2-7; a possible D gene is TRBD2 (7 bases). Deletions cut 2 bases from V and 0 bases from J, with 8 bases between. This CDR3 is 13 amino acids long. CDR1 GTSNPN and CDR2 SVGIG come from the germline V gene (reference sequence). The DNA of the CDR3 is TGTGCCTGGAGTAGGGGGGGCTCCTACGAGCAGTACTTC. This sequence encodes CAWSRGGSYEQYF.

The genes are TRBV30 and TRBJ2-3; D is ambiguous. Germline loops: CDR1 GTSNPN, CDR2 SVGIG (reference sequence). The CDR3 length is 12 residues. With 3 bases removed from V and 6 bases from J, the gap between germline ends came to 10 bases. The CDR3 spells CAWSAMGDTQYF. In nucleotides, the CDR3 is TGTGCCTGGAGCGCGATGGGCGATACGCAGTATTTT.